This T cell receptor beta chain originates from a study of shared clonotypes between healthy human individuals. It was 200 ng DNA, 31,000 or so T cell genomes, that sorted-subset replicate PCRs used. The data were produced by immunoSEQ multiplex PCR, yet TCRdb's version contains in-frame clones alone and is incomplete. This table has about 2.4 million clones, roughly 93% appearing once. Concerning this clone: What it binds is not known.

Findings and limits, study-wide: Researchers sampled only blood; tissue repertoires likely differ.

The receptor was derived from a man aged 18 to 35 in good health. Some clones in this sample may be carry-over from other donors' samples. The sequenced sample consisted of naive CD4+ T cells from PBMCs. Subset of the sample: CD45RA+ positively selected.

CDR3 DNA: TGTGCCAGCGCCCAGCGGGAGGGCCAGCCCTACAATGAGCAGTTCTTC. Its protein is CASAQREGQPYNEQFF. V and J are TRBV9 and TRBJ2-1, with TRBD2 matching 10 bases. With V trimmed by 7 bases and J by 2 bases, 9 bases remained unmatched. The CDR3 totals 16 residues. Germline CDR1 SGDLS, CDR2 YYNGEE.